This TCR beta chain was identified during a study of shared clonotypes between healthy human individuals (TCRdb year 2020). General notes on the study: A few men and two women, aged 18 to 49 years, made up the cohort. For each donor, CD4 naive and CD4 memory were each run on three plates, CD8 naive on two plates, and CD8 memory on one plate. Blood TCR repertoires of about 5 healthy adults were deeply sequenced to estimate repertoire size and the extent of clonotype sharing between individuals. Different laboratories and diverse techniques were used to prepare libraries and sequence TCR repertoires, to increase sequencing depth and limit assay-specific biases. Each donor's leukapheresis produced roughly between about 0.8 and 8.9 billion PBMCs. What the authors observed across the whole study: Compared with non-shared clonotypes, clonotypes shared by all four sorted-subset donors had higher generation probabilities. Sampling was limited to blood, and TCR repertoires in tissue likely differ from TCR repertoires in blood. Even with the large sequencing depth, rarefaction of the sorted-subset datasets indicated that sequencing was incomplete. About 5% of naive CD4, 3.5% of naive CD8, about 2.5% of memory CD4, and 0.4% of memory CD8 clonotypes were shared across several donors. Pairwise subsampling led to the expectation that sequencing depth would affect the degree of clonotype sharing among donors. Larger estimated clonotype richness was generally found for naive subsets than for memory subsets. Because the study included only a small number of donors, the genetic and exposure-history diversity represented was limited.

TCR CDR3 regions were amplified from genomic DNA by multiplex PCR using the deep immunoSEQ assay. For each cell subset, the extracted genomic DNA was distributed evenly across all wells of several immunoSEQ 96-well plates, and each plate served as one replicate. For sorted subsets, roughly 200 ng of genomic DNA, equivalent to roughly 30,000 T cell genomes, went into each replicate PCR. Purified libraries were quantified with a Qubit 3.0 fluorometer, sized on a Bioanalyzer 2100, and re-quantified with the KAPA Library Quantification kit. Every immunoSEQ 96-well plate was sequenced on a separate single-read 150-cycle Illumina NextSeq 550 flow cell. The original methods were these. Because only junctional sequences without quality scores were contained in the immunoSEQ output, filtering matching that applied to full-length reads could not be performed. Sequences were annotated with PyIR, a Python wrapper for IgBLAST v1.9, and V/J genes and CDR3 were assigned using IMGT germline references. Reads were removed for weak V/J assignments (E-value above 1e-6), missing CDR3, stop codons, out-of-frame junctions, or ambiguous translated residues. V3J clonotypes were defined by identical inferred V gene, J gene, and CDR3 amino acid sequence. Percentage overlap between repertoires was computed as shared unique clonotypes divided by the size of the smaller repertoire. Three approaches were used to assess repertoire richness: RTK rarefaction, the Chao1 estimator, and Recon v2.1 estimates of unobserved clonotypes. Generation probabilities were computed with OLGA for all TCRbeta clonotypes obtained by the gDNA method from several donors. TCRdb limited this immuneACCESS table to in-frame rearrangements with V and J called. A share of clones is missing; checked studies link under half to unresolved V genes, and the rest is unexplained. V, J and clone size are taken as reported in that table, and D and trimming were inferred from the DNA itself. This sample gives some 500,000 clones in total; more than 95% of them show up just once. The top ten clonotypes cover about 0.06% of the sample.

The CDR3 starts with the cysteine, ends with the phenylalanine, and has 13 residues. The only DNA kept is the CDR3, 39 bases in frame from the first base. The CDR1 and CDR2 encoded by the germline V gene are ENHRY and SYGVKD. V gives up 2 bases and J gives up 4 bases, and the segment between their germline ends measures 8 bases. Donors were healthy HIV-negative adults with no recently reported acute infections or vaccinations. All donors were Caucasian adults living in Nashville, Tennessee, USA. CD4+ T cells were enriched through magnetic negative selection, after which naive cells were positively selected on CD45RA and the remaining negative fraction served as the memory subset. Blood was obtained by leukapheresis, after which PBMCs were separated by Ficoll-Histopaque density gradient centrifugation and cryopreserved in liquid nitrogen vapor phase. Analytical flow cytometry was used to check the purity and quantity of each magnetically sorted T cell population. Genomic DNA was isolated from each sorted fraction and quantified by UV absorbance on a Nanodrop 2000c.

Only one count was recorded for this clone. This clone's antigen is unknown. No qualities accompany the bases; no much larger clone lies one base away. Sequenced sample: naive CD4+ T cells sorted from blood. In the paper's terms, the cell subset or site label means: CD45RA+ positively selected. Rearrangement joined TRBV10-3 to TRBJ2-5; no D gene can be assigned with confidence. The TCR comes from a woman in her twenties or thirties in good health. CDR3 reads: CAISEGQRETQYF. The nucleotide sequence reads TGTGCCATCAGTGAGGGGCAGCGAGAGACCCAGTACTTC.